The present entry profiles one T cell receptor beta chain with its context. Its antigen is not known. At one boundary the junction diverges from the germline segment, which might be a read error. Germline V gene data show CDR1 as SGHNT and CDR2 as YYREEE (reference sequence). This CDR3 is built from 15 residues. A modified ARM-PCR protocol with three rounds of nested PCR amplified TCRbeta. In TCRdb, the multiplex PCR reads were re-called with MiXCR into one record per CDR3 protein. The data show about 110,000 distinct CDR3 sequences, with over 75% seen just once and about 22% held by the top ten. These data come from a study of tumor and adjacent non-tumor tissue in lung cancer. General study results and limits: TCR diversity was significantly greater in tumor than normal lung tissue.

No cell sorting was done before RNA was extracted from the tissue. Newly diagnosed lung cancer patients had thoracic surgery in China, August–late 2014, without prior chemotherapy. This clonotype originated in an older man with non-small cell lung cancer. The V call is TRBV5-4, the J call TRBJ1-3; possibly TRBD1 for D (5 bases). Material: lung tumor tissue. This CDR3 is CAIHTQGLSGNTTYF. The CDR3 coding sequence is TGTGCCATCCATACCCAGGGCCTCTCTGGAAACACCACATATTTT.